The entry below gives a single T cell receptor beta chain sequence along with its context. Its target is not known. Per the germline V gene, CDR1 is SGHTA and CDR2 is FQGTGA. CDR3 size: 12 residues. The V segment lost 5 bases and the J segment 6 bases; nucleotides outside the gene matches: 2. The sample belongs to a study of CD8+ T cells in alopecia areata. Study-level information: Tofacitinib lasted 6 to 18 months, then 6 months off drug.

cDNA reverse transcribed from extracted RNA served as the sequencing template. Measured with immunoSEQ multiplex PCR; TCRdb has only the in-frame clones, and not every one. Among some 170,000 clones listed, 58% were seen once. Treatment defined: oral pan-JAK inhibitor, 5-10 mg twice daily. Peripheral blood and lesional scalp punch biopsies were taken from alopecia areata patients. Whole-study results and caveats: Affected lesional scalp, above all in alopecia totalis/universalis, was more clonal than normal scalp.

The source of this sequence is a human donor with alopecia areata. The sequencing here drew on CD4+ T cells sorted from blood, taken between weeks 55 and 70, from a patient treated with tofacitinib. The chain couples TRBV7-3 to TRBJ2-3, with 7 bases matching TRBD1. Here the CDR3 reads CASSPGGDTQYF. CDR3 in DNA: TGTGCCAGCAGCCCAGGGGGTGATACGCAGTATTTT.